The rows below give T cell receptor beta chains drawn from one sample of a study of blood T cell repertoires in COVID-19. Profiling relied on immunoSEQ multiplex PCR, and the TCRdb table lists in-frame clones only, not all of them. This sample has about 180,000 clones, with 70% to 90% found just once. Sample: peripheral blood. Receptor source: a man in his sixties with acute or convalescent COVID-19. Both conserved end residues are part of each CDR3. The D gene is left open where the match is weak. Clone size appears in some rows only: once, few, many, or a class for an expanded clone.

-	-	TRBV6-1	TRBJ2-1	CASSEGLPSYNEQFF	TGTGCCAGCAGTGAAGGACTTCCCTCCTACAATGAGCAGTTCTTC
once	-	TRBV28	TRBJ1-3	CASSADTNSGNTIYF	TGTGCCAGCAGTGCCGACACCAACTCTGGAAACACCATATATTTT
-	-	TRBV6-4	TRBJ2-7	CASSDLGPVTAQLYEQYF	TGTGCCAGCAGTGACTTGGGGCCGGTGACAGCCCAACTCTACGAGCAGTACTTC
few	-	TRBV4-2	TRBJ2-6	CASSQLLTGLTSGANVLTF	TGTGCCAGCAGCCAGCTGCTAACAGGGTTAACCTCTGGGGCCAACGTCCTGACTTTC
once	-	TRBV9	TRBJ2-7	CASSVGERGIYEQYF	TGTGCCAGCAGCGTAGGGGAGAGAGGTATATACGAGCAGTACTTC
once	TRBD2	TRBV5-1	TRBJ2-2	CASSLVAGGSTGELFF	TGCGCCAGCAGCTTGGTAGCGGGAGGGAGCACCGGGGAGCTGTTTTTT
-	-	TRBV28	TRBJ2-2	CASSTRVLHSETSTGELFF	TGTGCCAGCAGCACCAGGGTTCTACACTCAGAGACGAGCACCGGGGAGCTGTTTTTT
-	TRBD2	TRBV5-1	TRBJ2-1	CASSPRTSGQYNEQFF	TGCGCCAGCAGCCCACGGACTAGCGGGCAATACAATGAGCAGTTCTTC
-	-	TRBV28	TRBJ1-4	CASSPGGGLEKLFF	TGTGCCAGCAGCCCGGGGGGGGGTCTGGAAAAACTGTTTTTT
-	-	TRBV7-2	TRBJ2-1	CASSPGLNEQFF	TGTGCCAGCAGCCCGGGACTTAATGAGCAGTTCTTC
-	-	TRBV5-1	TRBJ2-3	CASSLGRAEDTQYF	TGCGCCAGCAGCTTGGGGAGGGCCGAAGATACGCAGTATTTT
once	-	TRBV6-5	TRBJ1-4	CASRNLLVGDEKLFF	TGTGCCAGCAGAAACCTCCTCGTCGGGGATGAAAAACTGTTTTTT
once	-	TRBV29-1	TRBJ1-4	CSASGTSSEKLFF	TGCAGCGCCTCCGGGACATCCTCAGAAAAACTGTTTTTT
-	TRBD1	TRBV5-4	TRBJ1-2	CASSLQTGPSYGYTF	TGTGCCAGCAGCTTGCAGACAGGGCCGTCTTATGGCTACACCTTC
-	-	TRBV19	TRBJ1-2	CASSIGGSANYGYTF	TGTGCCAGTAGTATAGGTGGCAGCGCTAACTATGGCTACACCTTC
-	-	TRBV28	TRBJ1-2	CASSSPSPGIQSYGYTF	TGTGCCAGCAGTTCTCCAAGCCCGGGGATCCAGAGCTATGGCTACACCTTC
-	TRBD2	TRBV4-1	TRBJ2-1	CASSQPGGLAGYYNEQFF	TGCGCCAGCAGCCAACCGGGCGGGCTAGCGGGTTACTACAATGAGCAGTTCTTC
-	TRBD1	TRBV9	TRBJ1-1	CASSVTTGGVTEAFF	TGTGCCAGCAGCGTGACTACAGGGGGAGTCACTGAAGCTTTCTTT
-	TRBD2	TRBV24-1	TRBJ2-3	CATRGGLAGRTDTQYF	TGTGCCACCAGGGGGGGACTAGCGGGCCGCACAGATACGCAGTATTTT
-	-	TRBV2	TRBJ1-5	CASRAAGSNQPQHF	TGTGCCAGCAGGGCCGCGGGGAGCAATCAGCCCCAGCATTTT
-	-	TRBV15	TRBJ2-1	CATSREGGAHYNEQFF	TGTGCCACCAGCAGAGAGGGCGGGGCCCACTACAATGAGCAGTTCTTC
-	TRBD1	TRBV19	TRBJ1-2	CASSVKGTADYGYTF	TGTGCCAGTAGTGTCAAGGGGACAGCCGACTATGGCTACACCTTC
-	-	TRBV7-3	TRBJ2-7	CASSVPGLETYEQYF	TGTGCCAGCAGCGTTCCCGGACTGGAAACCTACGAGCAGTACTTC
-	TRBD2	TRBV5-1	TRBJ2-1	CASSLAGGSGVDSYNEQFF	TGCGCCAGCAGCTTGGCTGGAGGGAGCGGGGTGGACTCCTACAATGAGCAGTTCTTC
-	TRBD2	TRBV5-1	TRBJ2-4	CASSPTGTTGNIQYF	TGCGCCAGCAGCCCCACCGGGACTACTGGAAACATTCAGTACTTC
-	TRBD1	TRBV23-1	TRBJ1-1	CASSPPDRDEGTEAFF	TGCGCCAGCAGTCCTCCGGACAGGGATGAGGGCACTGAAGCTTTCTTT
-	TRBD1	TRBV9	TRBJ2-3	CASSVDQGGTDTQYF	TGTGCCAGCAGCGTAGACCAGGGGGGCACAGATACGCAGTATTTT
-	TRBD1	TRBV6-5	TRBJ2-7	CASSYWVGQGSYEQYF	TGTGCCAGCAGTTACTGGGTCGGACAGGGCTCCTACGAGCAGTACTTC
-	-	TRBV5-1	TRBJ1-1	CASSFLYGGGTEAFF	TGCGCCAGCAGCTTTTTATATGGGGGCGGCACTGAAGCTTTCTTT
-	-	TRBV7-2	TRBJ1-2	CASSSTQGWNGYTF	TGTGCCAGCAGCTCAACACAGGGTTGGAATGGCTACACCTTC
-	-	TRBV7-2	TRBJ2-7	CASSSMTSTYEQYF	TGTGCCAGCAGCTCCATGACTAGTACCTACGAGCAGTACTTC
once	TRBD2	TRBV6-5	TRBJ2-7	CASWEGIVNEQYF	TGTGCCAGCTGGGAGGGAATAGTAAACGAGCAGTACTTC
-	-	TRBV9	TRBJ2-2	CASSVGGGLHTGELFF	TGTGCCAGCAGCGTAGGTGGAGGTTTGCACACCGGGGAGCTGTTTTTT
-	-	TRBV3-1/TRBV3-2	TRBJ1-6	CASSQGGNSPLHF	TGTGCCAGCAGCCAGGGCGGGAATTCACCCCTCCACTTT
-	TRBD2	TRBV5-1	TRBJ2-2	CASSTAGTTNTGELFF	TGCGCCAGCAGCACCGCCGGGACTACGAACACCGGGGAGCTGTTTTTT
-	-	TRBV19	TRBJ2-7	CASSTGRGYEQYF	TGTGCCAGTTCAACGGGAAGGGGGTACGAGCAGTACTTC
-	-	TRBV3-1/TRBV3-2	TRBJ2-1	CASSQASRVGYNEQFF	TGTGCCAGCAGCCAAGCGTCCCGGGTCGGTTACAATGAGCAGTTCTTC
-	TRBD1	TRBV27	TRBJ2-5	CASSTGQGQETQYF	TGTGCCAGCAGCACGGGACAGGGGCAAGAGACCCAGTACTTC
-	TRBD1	TRBV18	TRBJ2-3	CASLPRGQSTDTQYF	TGTGCCAGCTTACCTCGGGGACAGAGCACAGATACGCAGTATTTT
-	-	TRBV4-2	TRBJ1-5	CASSQDGVTGPYSNQPQHF	TGTGCCAGCAGCCAAGATGGGGTGACAGGACCCTATAGCAATCAGCCCCAGCATTTT
-	TRBD2	TRBV20-1	TRBJ2-3	CSASPPSGERGDTQYF	TGCAGTGCTAGTCCTCCTAGCGGGGAGAGGGGGGATACGCAGTATTTT
-	TRBD1	TRBV3-1/TRBV3-2	TRBJ1-5	CASPGTGWVQPQHF	TGTGCCAGCCCCGGGACAGGGTGGGTTCAGCCCCAGCATTTT
-	TRBD2	TRBV24-1	TRBJ2-1	CATRRSLAGGKVEQFF	TGTGCCACCAGAAGATCACTAGCGGGAGGAAAAGTTGAGCAGTTCTTC
once	-	TRBV28	TRBJ1-2	CASSSTGYGYTF	TGTGCCAGCAGTTCTACAGGGTATGGCTACACCTTC
-	-	TRBV28	TRBJ2-3	CASSFPGTDTQYF	TGTGCCAGCAGTTTCCCGGGCACAGATACGCAGTATTTT
-	-	TRBV19	TRBJ2-3	CASSIDRSTDTQYF	TGTGCCAGTAGTATAGACAGGAGCACAGATACGCAGTATTTT
-	TRBD1	TRBV6-5	TRBJ1-5	CAGQTGTGGNQPQHF	TGTGCCGGCCAAACCGGGACAGGGGGTAATCAGCCCCAGCATTTT
-	-	TRBV2	TRBJ1-2	CASTKEGQGHGYTF	TGTGCCAGCACAAAAGAAGGGCAGGGGCATGGCTACACCTTC
-	-	TRBV5-6	TRBJ1-5	CASSLTGFGWDQPQHF	TGTGCCAGCAGCTTAACAGGGTTCGGGTGGGATCAGCCCCAGCATTTT
-	-	TRBV9	TRBJ2-1	CASSPTAGKNNEQFF	TGTGCCAGCAGCCCCACCGCCGGGAAAAACAATGAGCAGTTCTTC
-	TRBD1	TRBV4-2	TRBJ1-5	CASSQDDRGNQPQHF	TGTGCCAGCAGCCAAGATGACAGGGGCAATCAGCCCCAGCATTTT
-	-	TRBV7-2	TRBJ2-3	CASSLLMAADTQYF	TGTGCCAGCAGCTTACTTATGGCGGCAGATACGCAGTATTTT
-	-	TRBV28	TRBJ2-2	CASSFRQGGTGELFF	TGTGCCAGCAGTTTTAGGCAGGGTGGGACCGGGGAGCTGTTTTTT
-	-	TRBV15	TRBJ2-1	CATSNRRGLNNEQFF	TGTGCCACCAGCAATAGGCGGGGACTTAACAATGAGCAGTTCTTC
-	-	TRBV28	TRBJ2-7	CASSRQAYEQYF	TGTGCCAGCAGCAGACAGGCTTACGAGCAGTACTTC
-	TRBD1	TRBV29-1	TRBJ1-1	CSVDDRGNTEAFF	TGCAGCGTCGACGACAGGGGTAACACTGAAGCTTTCTTT
-	TRBD1	TRBV29-1	TRBJ1-1	CSALGQVNTEAFF	TGCAGCGCCTTAGGACAGGTGAACACTGAAGCTTTCTTT
-	-	TRBV11-2	TRBJ2-3	CASSLGTASTDTQYF	TGTGCCAGCAGCTTAGGGACAGCTAGCACAGATACGCAGTATTTT
once	-	TRBV6-4	TRBJ2-5	CASPPRQETQYF	TGTGCCAGCCCCCCGAGGCAAGAGACCCAGTACTTC